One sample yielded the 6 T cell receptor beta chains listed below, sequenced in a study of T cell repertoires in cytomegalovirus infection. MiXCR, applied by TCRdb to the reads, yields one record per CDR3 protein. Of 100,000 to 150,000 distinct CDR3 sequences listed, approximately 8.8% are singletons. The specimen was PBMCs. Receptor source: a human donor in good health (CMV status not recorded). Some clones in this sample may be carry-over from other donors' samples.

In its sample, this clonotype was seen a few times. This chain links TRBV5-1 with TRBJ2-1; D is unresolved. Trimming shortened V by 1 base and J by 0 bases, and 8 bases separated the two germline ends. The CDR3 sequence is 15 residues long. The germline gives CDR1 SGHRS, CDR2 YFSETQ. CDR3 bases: TGCGCCAGCAGCTTGTCACTGCTCTCCTACAATGAGCAGTTCTTC. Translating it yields CASSLSLLSYNEQFF.

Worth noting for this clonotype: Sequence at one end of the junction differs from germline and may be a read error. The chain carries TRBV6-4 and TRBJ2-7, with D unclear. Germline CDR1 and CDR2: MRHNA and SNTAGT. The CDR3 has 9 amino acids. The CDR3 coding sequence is TGTGCCAGCAGAGTAAGGACGCACTTC. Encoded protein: CASRVRTHF.

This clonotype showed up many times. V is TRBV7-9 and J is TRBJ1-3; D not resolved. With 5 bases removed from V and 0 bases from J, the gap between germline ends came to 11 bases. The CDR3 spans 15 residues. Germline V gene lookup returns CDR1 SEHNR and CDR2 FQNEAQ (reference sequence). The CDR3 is CASSPALSSGNTIYF. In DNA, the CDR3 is TGTGCCAGCAGCCCTGCCCTGAGCTCTGGAAACACCATATATTTT.

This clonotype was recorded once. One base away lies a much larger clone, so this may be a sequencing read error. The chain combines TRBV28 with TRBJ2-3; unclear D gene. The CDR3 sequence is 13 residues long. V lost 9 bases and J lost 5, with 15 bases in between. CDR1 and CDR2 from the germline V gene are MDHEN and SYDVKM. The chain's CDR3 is CARGDGYKDTQYF. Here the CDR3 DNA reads TGTGCCAGAGGTGATGGGTATAAAGATACGCAGTATTTT.

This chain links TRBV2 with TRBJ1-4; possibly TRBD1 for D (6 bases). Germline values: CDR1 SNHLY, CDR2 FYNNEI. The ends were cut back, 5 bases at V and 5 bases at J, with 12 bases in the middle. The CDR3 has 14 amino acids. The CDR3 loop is CASSPDRQNEKLFF. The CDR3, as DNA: TGTGCCAGCAGTCCGGACAGACAAAATGAAAAACTGTTTTTT.

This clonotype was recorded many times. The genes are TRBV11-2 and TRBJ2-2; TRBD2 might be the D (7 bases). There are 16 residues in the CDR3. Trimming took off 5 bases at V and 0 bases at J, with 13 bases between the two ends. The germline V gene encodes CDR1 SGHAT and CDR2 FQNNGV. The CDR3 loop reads CASSPRGASNTGELFF. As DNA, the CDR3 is TGTGCCAGCAGCCCCCGGGGGGCATCGAACACCGGGGAGCTGTTTTTT.